The 18 T cell receptor beta chains in this list originate from one sample, sequenced in a study of T cell changes during pregnancy in multiple sclerosis. Generated by immunoSEQ multiplex PCR, the TCRdb table keeps only in-frame clones and is missing some. The repertoire holds about 47,000 clones, with over 90% as singletons. The specimen comprised peripheral blood, sampled in the third trimester of pregnancy. These receptors originate from a female donor with multiple sclerosis, enrolled in a pregnancy study.

The genes are TRBV4-3 and TRBJ1-3; TRBD1 matches 8 bases. Germline V CDR1 and CDR2: LGHNA, YSLEER. The J segment lost 6 bases and the V segment lost 3 bases, leaving 7 bases of the junction unmatched. The CDR3 totals 15 residues. The CDR3 sequence: CASSHMDREANTIYF. The CDR3 DNA reads as TGCGCCAGCAGCCACATGGACAGGGAGGCAAACACCATATATTTT.

This rearrangement joins TRBV5-4 to TRBJ1-4; a weak D match, TRBD1 (5 bases). The CDR3 extends over 14 amino acids. V was pared by 4 bases and J by 2 bases, with 9 bases between. CDR1 and CDR2 from the germline V gene are SGHNT and YYREEE (reference sequence). This CDR3 reads CASSAGGTNEKLFF. In DNA, the CDR3 is TGTGCCAGCAGCGCTGGGGGGACTAATGAAAAACTGTTTTTT.

The V gene is TRBV19, the J gene TRBJ2-1, with D possibly matching TRBD2 (5 bases). CDR1 and CDR2 (germline): LNHDA, SQIVND (reference sequence). The germline V and J ends were trimmed by 2 bases and 4 bases, with 12 bases remaining between them. The CDR3 totals 15 residues. CDR3 sequence (DNA): TGTGCCAGTAGTATAATGGCGGGCGAGTACAATGAGCAGTTCTTC. Amino acids: CASSIMAGEYNEQFF.

The V gene is TRBV29-1, the J gene TRBJ2-6, with 7 bases fitting TRBD1. CDR1 is SQVTM and CDR2 is ANQGSEA in the germline V gene. Unmatched junction bases numbered 11, after V lost 6 bases and J lost 0 bases. The CDR3 has 17 residues. The CDR3 DNA reads TGCAGCGTAAGCTTCGACAGGGATATCTCTGGGGCCAACGTCCTGACTTTC. Protein product: CSVSFDRDISGANVLTF.

The chain recombines TRBV5-4 with TRBJ2-7; 10 bases agree with TRBD2. Germline CDR1 and CDR2: SGHNT and YYREEE (reference sequence). The CDR3 loop spans 15 amino acids. V shed 4 bases and J 2 bases; nucleotides not matched to a gene: 6. This CDR3 is CASSGVAGGTYEQYF. CDR3 DNA: TGTGCCAGCAGCGGCGTAGCGGGAGGCACCTACGAGCAGTACTTC. The full variable domain, with the rest looked up from reference TRBV5-4 and TRBJ2-7, is ETGVTQSPTHLIKTRGQQVTLRCSSQSGHNTVSWYQQALGQGPQFIFQYYREEENGRGNFPPRFSGLQFPNYSSELNVNALELDDSALYLCASSGVAGGTYEQYFGPGTRLTVT.

This clone was observed once. The V and J genes are TRBV7-2 and TRBJ2-5; 7 nucleotides align to TRBD2. J gave up 9 bases and V 5 bases, and 21 bases lay outside the gene matches. CDR1 SGHTA and CDR2 FQGNSA come from the germline V gene. The CDR3 has 17 amino acids. CDR3 sequence reads: CASSLGPRGTGRMAQYF. The DNA for the CDR3 is TGTGCCAGCAGCCTTGGCCCGCGGGGGACCGGGAGGATGGCCCAGTACTTC.

CDR3 coding DNA: TGTGCCAGCAGCGCCTCTCCTAGCGGGAGCTCCACCGGGGAGCTGTTTTTT. This gives the protein CASSASPSGSSTGELFF. The chain joins TRBV9 to TRBJ2-2, with 10 bases that match TRBD2. CDR3 size: 17 residues. Per the germline V gene, CDR1 is SGDLS and CDR2 is YYNGEE. Germline trimming cut 3 bases from V and 4 bases from J; bases unmatched to any gene: 9.

This chain uses TRBV4-3 with TRBJ2-1, with TRBD2 matching over 10 bases. This CDR3 region has 16 residues. V dropped 0 bases and J dropped 5; count of bases not matched to a gene: 4. Germline CDR1 reads LGHNA; CDR2 reads YSLEER. The CDR3: CASSQDQTSGHNEQFF. In nucleotides, the CDR3 is TGCGCCAGCAGCCAAGATCAGACTAGCGGGCACAATGAGCAGTTCTTC.

The rearrangement links TRBV11-2 to TRBJ2-7; no firm D call. This CDR3 spans 15 amino acids. Trimming shortened V by 4 bases and J by 3 bases, and 16 bases separated the two germline ends. Germline CDR1 and CDR2: SGHAT and FQNNGV. The DNA of the CDR3 is TGTGCCAGCAGCTCGCCCCCAGCCGGAGTCTACGAGCAGTACTTC. Protein sequence: CASSSPPAGVYEQYF.

This clone was recorded once. V usage is TRBV6-5 and J usage is TRBJ2-5, with TRBD2 matching 11 bases. The V gene end was trimmed by 0 bases and the J gene end by 5 bases; junction bases not matched to a gene: 2. The germline gives CDR1 MNHEY, CDR2 SVGAGI. This CDR3 is built from 15 residues. The CDR3 coding sequence is TGTGCCAGCAGTTACTCGACTAGCGGGACCGAGACCCAGTACTTC. This translates into CASSYSTSGTETQYF.

The V and J genes are TRBV28 and TRBJ2-3, with TRBD2 matching over 11 bases. Germline CDR1 and CDR2: MDHEN and SYDVKM. This CDR3 spans 16 amino acids. After removal of 3 bases from V and 2 bases from J, the junction contained 4 bases not matched to a gene. CDR3: CASSLGTSGYTDTQYF. CDR3 nucleotide sequence: TGTGCCAGCAGTTTGGGGACTAGCGGTTACACAGATACGCAGTATTTT.

The rearrangement links TRBV6-4 to TRBJ2-3; TRBD1 might be the D (5 bases). The CDR3 spans 14 residues. V was cut by 3 bases and J by 4 bases, with 11 bases left in between. Germline V lookup: CDR1 MRHNA, CDR2 SNTAGT. The CDR3 nucleotides read TGTGCCAGCAGTGATGTAGCAGGGCCAGATACGCAGTATTTT. Its protein is CASSDVAGPDTQYF.

There are a few counts of this clone. The V and J genes are TRBV19 and TRBJ1-1; maybe TRBD1 (5 bases). This CDR3 comprises 14 residues. Germline V CDR1 and CDR2: LNHDA, SQIVND (reference sequence). The V end was cut by 6 bases, the J end by 3 bases, with 14 bases between. CDR3 DNA: TGTGCCAGTAGACTCAATGGGGGGTACACTGAAGCTTTCTTT. Amino acids: CASRLNGGYTEAFF.

The rearrangement joins TRBV2 to TRBJ2-3, with a tentative D call TRBD1 (5 bases). CDR1 and CDR2 from the germline V gene are SNHLY and FYNNEI. The CDR3 is 16 amino acids. The ends were cut back, 5 bases at V and 10 bases at J, with 25 bases in the middle. The CDR3 is CASSPGQTGIIRAQYF. As DNA, the CDR3 is TGTGCCAGCAGTCCCGGACAAACCGGAATCATACGTGCGCAGTATTTT.

The J gene is TRBJ1-1, the V gene TRBV9, with 7 bases identical to TRBD1. The length of the CDR3 is 13 residues. V was clipped by 5 bases and J by 7 bases; unmatched bases: 8. From germline, CDR1 is SGDLS and CDR2 YYNGEE. The CDR3 DNA is TGTGCCAGCAGGCCCGGGACAGATCTTGAAGCTTTCTTT. Encoded protein: CASRPGTDLEAFF.

The chain uses TRBV30 and TRBJ1-1; 8 bases map to TRBD1. Trimming removed 3 bases from V and 4 bases from J; junction bases left unmatched: 1. Per the germline V gene, CDR1 is GTSNPN and CDR2 is SVGIG (reference sequence). CDR3 length: 12 residues. In nucleotides, the CDR3 is TGTGCCTGGAGCCAGGGGGCCACTGAAGCTTTCTTT. Protein: CAWSQGATEAFF.

This clone was observed a few times. The rearrangement uses TRBV7-2 and TRBJ2-7; 10 bases are a match to TRBD2. Trimming at V came to 5 bases and at J to 3 bases, leaving 4 bases not matched to a gene. CDR1 and CDR2 from the germline V gene are SGHTA and FQGNSA. The CDR3 is 14 residues long. The CDR3 protein is CASSEGLALYEQYF. The DNA of the CDR3 is TGTGCCAGCAGCGAGGGACTAGCGCTCTACGAGCAGTACTTC.

J is TRBJ1-6 and V is TRBV6-6; TRBD1 agrees at 8 bases. V was pared by 5 bases and J by 9 bases, with 0 bases of the junction left unmatched. This CDR3 spans 12 amino acids. Germline CDR1 reads MNHNY; CDR2 reads SVGAGI (reference sequence). Here the CDR3 reads CASSGQGSPLHF. For the CDR3, the DNA is TGTGCCAGCAGTGGACAGGGTTCACCCCTCCACTTT.